This T cell receptor beta chain was observed in a study of T cells in Graves' hyperthyroidism and ophthalmopathy. This clonotype was picked up a small number of times. Its antigen is unknown. At first hyperthyroidism diagnosis, before any ophthalmopathy symptoms, the blood sample was collected. The authors obtained PBMCs from roughly 9.7 ml of fresh peripheral blood. RNA transcripts yielded amplified TCR beta CDR3 regions. The study used the HTBI primer set for a first-round RT-PCR of the TCR CDR3. TCRdb fed the multiplex PCR reads into MiXCR, producing one record per CDR3 protein. The table has approximately 600,000 distinct CDR3 sequences, over 11% seen once. Study observations and caveats: Appearing also in blood were most of the thyroid clonotypes expanded above 0.001.

The germline V gene has CDR1 MNHEY and CDR2 SMNVEV (reference sequence). Between the trimmed V and J ends, which lost 7 bases and 6 bases, there was a span of 12 bases. CDR3 length: 13 amino acids. The sequenced sample consisted of blood. The rearrangement uses TRBV27 and TRBJ1-4; D call uncertain. The TCR comes from a woman in her 30s with Graves' hyperthyroidism that later progressed to Graves' ophthalmopathy. In DNA, the CDR3 is TGTGCCAGCACCTCATTCACCGATGAAAAACTGTTTTTT. This gives the protein CASTSFTDEKLFF.